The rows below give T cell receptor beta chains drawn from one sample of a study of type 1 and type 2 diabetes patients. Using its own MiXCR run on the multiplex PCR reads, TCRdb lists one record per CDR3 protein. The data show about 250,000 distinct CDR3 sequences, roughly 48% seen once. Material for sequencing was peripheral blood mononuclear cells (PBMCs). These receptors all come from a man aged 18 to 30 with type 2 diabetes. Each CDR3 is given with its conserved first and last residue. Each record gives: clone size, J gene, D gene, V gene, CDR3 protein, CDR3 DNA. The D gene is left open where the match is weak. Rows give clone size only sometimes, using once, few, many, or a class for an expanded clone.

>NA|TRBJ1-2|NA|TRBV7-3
CASGLGTGLDYGYTF
TGTGCCAGCGGCCTCGGGACCGGTCTGGACTATGGCTACACCTTC
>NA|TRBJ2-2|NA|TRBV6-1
CASKPKGITGELFF
TGTGCCAGCAAGCCGAAGGGGATCACCGGGGAGCTGTTTTTT
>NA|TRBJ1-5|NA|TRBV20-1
CSANLGAGPQHF
TGCAGTGCCAACCTGGGCGCGGGGCCCCAGCATTTT
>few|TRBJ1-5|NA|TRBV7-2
CASSFGNQPQHF
TGTGCCAGCAGTTTTGGGAATCAGCCCCAGCATTTT
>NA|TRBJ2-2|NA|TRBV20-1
CRTSAGELFF
TGCAGGACCTCCGCCGGGGAGCTGTTTTTT
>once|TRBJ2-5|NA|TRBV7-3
CASSPPGDETQYF
TGTGCCAGCAGCCCCCCAGGGGACGAGACCCAGTACTTC
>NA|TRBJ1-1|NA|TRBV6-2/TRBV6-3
CASIKGGSMNTEAFF
TGTGCCAGCATCAAGGGAGGAAGCATGAACACTGAAGCTTTCTTT
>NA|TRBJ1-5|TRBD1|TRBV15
CATNTGGGNQPQHF
TGTGCCACCAACACAGGGGGCGGCAATCAGCCCCAGCATTTT
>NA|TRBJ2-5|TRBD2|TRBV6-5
CASGKGSIAGGDQETQYF
TGTGCCAGCGGAAAAGGGAGCATAGCGGGAGGGGATCAAGAGACCCAGTACTTC
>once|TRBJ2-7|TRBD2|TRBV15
CATSRGASGTYEQYF
TGTGCCACCAGCAGAGGGGCTAGCGGTACCTACGAGCAGTACTTC
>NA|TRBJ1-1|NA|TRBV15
CATSLTRGLSAEAFF
TGTGCCACCAGCCTCACACGGGGGTTAAGCGCTGAAGCTTTCTTT
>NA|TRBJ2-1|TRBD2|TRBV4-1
CASMSGIGDEQFF
TGCGCCAGCATGAGCGGGATAGGCGATGAGCAGTTCTTC